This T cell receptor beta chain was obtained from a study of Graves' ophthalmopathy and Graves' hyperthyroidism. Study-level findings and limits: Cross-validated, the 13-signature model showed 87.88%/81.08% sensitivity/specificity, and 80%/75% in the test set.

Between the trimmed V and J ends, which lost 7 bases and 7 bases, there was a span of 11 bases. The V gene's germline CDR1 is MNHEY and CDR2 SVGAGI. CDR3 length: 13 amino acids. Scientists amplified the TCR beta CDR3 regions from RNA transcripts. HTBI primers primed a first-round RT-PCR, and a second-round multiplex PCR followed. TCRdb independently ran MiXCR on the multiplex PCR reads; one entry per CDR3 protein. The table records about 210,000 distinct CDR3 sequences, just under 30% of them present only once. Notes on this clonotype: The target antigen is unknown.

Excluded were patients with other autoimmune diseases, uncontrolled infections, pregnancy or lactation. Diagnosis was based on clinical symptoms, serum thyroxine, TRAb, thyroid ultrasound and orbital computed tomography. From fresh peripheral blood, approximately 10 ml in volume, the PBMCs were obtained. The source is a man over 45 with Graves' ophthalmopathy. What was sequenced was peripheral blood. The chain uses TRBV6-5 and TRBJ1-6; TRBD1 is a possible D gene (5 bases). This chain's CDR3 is CASTRGVNSPLHF. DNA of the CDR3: TGTGCCAGCACGAGGGGAGTGAATTCACCCCTCCACTTT.